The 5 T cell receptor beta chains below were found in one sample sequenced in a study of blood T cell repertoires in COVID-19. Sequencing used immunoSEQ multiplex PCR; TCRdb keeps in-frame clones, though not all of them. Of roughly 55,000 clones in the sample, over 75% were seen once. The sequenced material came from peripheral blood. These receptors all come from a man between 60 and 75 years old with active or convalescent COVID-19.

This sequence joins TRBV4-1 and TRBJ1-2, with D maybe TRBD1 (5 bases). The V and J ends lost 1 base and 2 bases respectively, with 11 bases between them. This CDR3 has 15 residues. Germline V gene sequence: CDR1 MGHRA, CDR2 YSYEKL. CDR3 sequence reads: CASSQGGDGNYGYTF. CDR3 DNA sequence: TGCGCCAGCAGCCAAGGGGGGGACGGCAACTATGGCTACACCTTC.

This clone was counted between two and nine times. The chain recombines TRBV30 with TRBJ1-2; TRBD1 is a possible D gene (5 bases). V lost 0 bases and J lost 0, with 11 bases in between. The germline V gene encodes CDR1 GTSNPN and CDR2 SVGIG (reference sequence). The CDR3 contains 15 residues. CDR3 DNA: TGTGCCTGGAGTGTCGCAGGGCCTGCTAACTATGGCTACACCTTC. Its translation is CAWSVAGPANYGYTF.

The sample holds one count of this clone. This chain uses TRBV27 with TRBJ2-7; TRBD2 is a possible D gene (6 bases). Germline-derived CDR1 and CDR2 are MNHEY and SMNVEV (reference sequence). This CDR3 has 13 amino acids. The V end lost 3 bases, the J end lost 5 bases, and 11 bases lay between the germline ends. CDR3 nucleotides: TGTGCCAGCAGTTTGCGGGAAGGGAACGAGCAGTACTTC. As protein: CASSLREGNEQYF.

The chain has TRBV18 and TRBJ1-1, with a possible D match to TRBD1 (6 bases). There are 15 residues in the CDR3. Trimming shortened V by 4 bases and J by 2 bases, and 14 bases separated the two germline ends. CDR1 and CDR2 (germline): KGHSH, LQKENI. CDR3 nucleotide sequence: TGTGCCAGCTCACGGGGCAGACAGGAAAACACTGAAGCTTTCTTT. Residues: CASSRGRQENTEAFF.

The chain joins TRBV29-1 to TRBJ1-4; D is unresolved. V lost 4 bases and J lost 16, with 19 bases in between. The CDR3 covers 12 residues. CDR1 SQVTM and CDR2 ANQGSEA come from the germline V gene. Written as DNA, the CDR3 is TGCAGCGTTGCAATAGGAGGGAGGGATTGGTTTTTT. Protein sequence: CSVAIGGRDWFF.